These T cell receptor beta chains were read from a single sample in a study of blood T cell repertoires in COVID-19. Here immunoSEQ multiplex PCR was the method, and the copy in TCRdb shows in-frame clones only, minus some. The table has hundreds of thousands of clones, around four fifths seen once. Sequencing was done on a sample of peripheral blood. The receptors here all came from a woman aged 80 or over with active or convalescent COVID-19. The CDR3 runs from the conserved cysteine through the conserved F or W. Fields, in order: J gene, V gene, CDR3 protein.

TRBJ1-2 TRBV18 CASSQRTLYGYTF
TRBJ2-1 TRBV7-8 CASSPTRGLAGRSSYNEQFF
TRBJ2-2 TRBV27 CASSFSTGSPGELFF
TRBJ2-1 TRBV19 CASTKRPGQGAFLSYNEQFF
TRBJ2-7 TRBV27 CASSSPTYASGRIPYEQYF
TRBJ2-7 TRBV29-1 CSVAPAGAGEQYF
TRBJ1-2 TRBV2 CASNSNRAGYGYTF
TRBJ2-1 TRBV19 CASSKAGQGASSYNEQFF
TRBJ2-3 TRBV6-2/TRBV6-3 CASSQTSGLSTDTQYF
TRBJ1-2 TRBV3-1/TRBV3-2 CASSPGQAIINYGYTF
TRBJ2-7 TRBV5-5 CASSEYPGQGVYEQYF
TRBJ2-7 TRBV28 CASSEDRSPFYEQYF
TRBJ2-7 TRBV7-2 CASSLGGGLSYEQYF
TRBJ2-2 TRBV10-3 CAISEVLPRELFF
TRBJ2-2 TRBV5-1 CASSFTREGGELFF
TRBJ1-2 TRBV29-1 CSVELRDSPYGYTF